A single T cell receptor beta chain is shown here with its context. These data belong to a study of blood T cell repertoires in COVID-19. The V segment lost 1 base and the J segment 8 bases; nucleotides outside the gene matches: 12. Germline CDR1 reads LGHDT; CDR2 reads YNNKEL (reference sequence). This CDR3 comprises 16 residues. Method: immunoSEQ multiplex PCR; TCRdb's copy keeps in-frame clones and lacks some. The sample shows approximately 100,000 clones, 70% to 80% of them seen only once. Source material: peripheral blood. This chain connects TRBV3-1 (or the pseudogene TRBV3-2) to TRBJ1-2, with TRBD1 matching 8 bases. The receptor was isolated from a man between 70 and 80 years old with active or convalescent COVID-19. The CDR3 here is CASSQGHTGGYDGYTF. The CDR3 region has the DNA TGTGCCAGCAGCCAAGGTCACACAGGGGGTTATGACGGCTACACCTTC.